A selection of T cell receptor beta chains follows, all from one sample in a study of sequential checkpoint blockade in melanoma. Only in-frame clones appear in the TCRdb table, and some are missing; sequencing was by immunoSEQ multiplex PCR. Of about 40,000 clones in the sample, 80% to 90% were seen once. Sample: CD8+ T cells sorted from blood (inferred from file names), taken from a patient given nivolumab and ipilimumab in sequence. These receptors originate from a human donor with melanoma. The CDR3 runs from the conserved cysteine through the conserved F or W. D genes are given only for firm matches. Size is omitted from some rows. Given values are once, few, many or a class for expanded clones.

v_call: TRBV9; d_call: NA; clone_size: NA; j_call: TRBJ2-1; cdr3_aa: CASSVAHYNEQFF; cdr3_nt: TGTGCCAGCAGCGTAGCCCACTACAATGAGCAGTTCTTC
v_call: TRBV7-9; d_call: TRBD2; clone_size: NA; j_call: TRBJ2-3; cdr3_aa: CASSFPLAGVGTDTQYF; cdr3_nt: TGTGCCAGCAGCTTCCCCTTAGCGGGAGTAGGAACAGATACGCAGTATTTT
v_call: TRBV2; d_call: TRBD2; clone_size: NA; j_call: TRBJ2-7; cdr3_aa: CASMAGGYEQYF; cdr3_nt: TGTGCCAGCATGGCGGGAGGCTACGAGCAGTACTTC
v_call: TRBV6-6; d_call: NA; clone_size: NA; j_call: TRBJ1-5; cdr3_aa: CASSDTGMPQHF; cdr3_nt: TGTGCCAGCAGTGATACGGGGATGCCCCAGCATTTT
v_call: TRBV11-2; d_call: TRBD2; clone_size: medium-sized; j_call: TRBJ2-7; cdr3_aa: CASSLDRASGLLLPYEQYF; cdr3_nt: TGTGCCAGCAGCTTAGATCGGGCTAGCGGTCTACTTCTCCCCTACGAGCAGTACTTC
v_call: TRBV4-3; d_call: NA; clone_size: NA; j_call: TRBJ1-1; cdr3_aa: CASSQNHDRNTEAFF; cdr3_nt: TGCGCCAGCAGCCAGAATCACGACAGGAACACTGAAGCTTTCTTT
v_call: TRBV19; d_call: TRBD1; clone_size: NA; j_call: TRBJ2-7; cdr3_aa: CASTQTGWIGEQYF; cdr3_nt: TGTGCCAGTACTCAGACAGGGTGGATCGGCGAGCAGTACTTC
v_call: TRBV6-4; d_call: TRBD1; clone_size: medium-sized; j_call: TRBJ2-2; cdr3_aa: CASSDSGQGSGELFF; cdr3_nt: TGTGCCAGCAGTGACTCGGGACAGGGCTCCGGGGAGCTGTTTTTT
v_call: TRBV27; d_call: TRBD2; clone_size: NA; j_call: TRBJ2-7; cdr3_aa: CASSWGGASGTYEQYF; cdr3_nt: TGTGCCAGCAGTTGGGGGGGAGCTAGCGGGACCTACGAGCAGTACTTC
v_call: TRBV11-2; d_call: NA; clone_size: once; j_call: TRBJ2-7; cdr3_aa: CASSHGQPEQYF; cdr3_nt: TGTGCCAGCAGCCACGGACAACCCGAGCAGTACTTC
v_call: TRBV12-5; d_call: NA; clone_size: NA; j_call: TRBJ2-7; cdr3_aa: CASAPEGRSDEQYF; cdr3_nt: TGTGCTAGTGCCCCGGAGGGCAGGTCCGACGAGCAGTACTTC
v_call: TRBV6-5; d_call: NA; clone_size: NA; j_call: TRBJ2-1; cdr3_aa: CASSLTSPNLPNEQFF; cdr3_nt: TGTGCCAGCAGTTTAACTAGCCCTAATTTGCCGAATGAGCAGTTCTTC
v_call: TRBV7-9; d_call: NA; clone_size: NA; j_call: TRBJ2-3; cdr3_aa: CASPSGKVSTDTQYF; cdr3_nt: TGTGCCAGCCCTTCGGGTAAGGTTAGCACAGATACGCAGTATTTT
v_call: TRBV6-1; d_call: TRBD2; clone_size: NA; j_call: TRBJ2-7; cdr3_aa: CASKSGLAGLWEQYF; cdr3_nt: TGTGCCAGCAAAAGTGGACTAGCGGGTCTCTGGGAGCAGTACTTC
v_call: TRBV4-3; d_call: NA; clone_size: NA; j_call: TRBJ2-3; cdr3_aa: CASSQGPGYTQYF; cdr3_nt: TGCGCCAGCAGCCAGGGTCCGGGATATACGCAGTATTTT
v_call: TRBV2; d_call: TRBD1; clone_size: NA; j_call: TRBJ2-7; cdr3_aa: CASSARGYEQYF; cdr3_nt: TGTGCCAGCAGTGCCAGGGGGTACGAGCAGTACTTC
v_call: TRBV9; d_call: NA; clone_size: NA; j_call: TRBJ2-7; cdr3_aa: CASSVDPGQGKYEQYF; cdr3_nt: TGTGCCAGCAGCGTAGATCCGGGGCAGGGGAAGTACGAGCAGTACTTC
v_call: TRBV19; d_call: NA; clone_size: few; j_call: TRBJ1-2; cdr3_aa: CASSLTGGAYGYTF; cdr3_nt: TGTGCCAGTAGTCTGACGGGGGGGGCCTATGGCTACACCTTC
v_call: TRBV30; d_call: NA; clone_size: NA; j_call: TRBJ1-2; cdr3_aa: CAWRVWPDGYTF; cdr3_nt: TGTGCCTGGAGGGTTTGGCCCGATGGCTACACCTTC
v_call: TRBV6-5; d_call: NA; clone_size: NA; j_call: TRBJ1-1; cdr3_aa: CASSYHTGTEAFF; cdr3_nt: TGTGCCAGCAGTTACCACACAGGCACTGAAGCTTTCTTT
v_call: TRBV25-1; d_call: NA; clone_size: NA; j_call: TRBJ1-4; cdr3_aa: CASSESPLGRGVGEKLFF; cdr3_nt: TGTGCCAGCAGTGAATCCCCTTTAGGCAGGGGTGTCGGTGAAAAACTGTTTTTT
v_call: TRBV9; d_call: TRBD1; clone_size: NA; j_call: TRBJ1-2; cdr3_aa: CASSVRTGMVYGYTF; cdr3_nt: TGTGCCAGCAGTGTAAGGACAGGGATGGTGTATGGCTACACCTTC
v_call: TRBV4-3; d_call: TRBD1; clone_size: NA; j_call: TRBJ1-4; cdr3_aa: CASSQGQGARPLNEKLFF; cdr3_nt: TGCGCCAGCAGCCAAGGACAGGGGGCACGACCTCTTAATGAAAAACTGTTTTTT
v_call: TRBV6-1; d_call: TRBD1; clone_size: NA; j_call: TRBJ2-7; cdr3_aa: CASSVHFQQGPFYEQYF; cdr3_nt: TGTGCCAGCAGTGTCCACTTCCAACAGGGGCCATTCTACGAGCAGTACTTC
v_call: TRBV9; d_call: TRBD2; clone_size: NA; j_call: TRBJ2-5; cdr3_aa: CASNWGTSGSWETQYF; cdr3_nt: TGTGCCAGCAACTGGGGGACTAGCGGGAGCTGGGAGACCCAGTACTTC
v_call: TRBV19; d_call: NA; clone_size: NA; j_call: TRBJ1-1; cdr3_aa: CASSLMYRSEAFF; cdr3_nt: TGTGCCAGTAGTTTGATGTACAGGTCAGAAGCTTTCTTT
v_call: TRBV4-2; d_call: TRBD2; clone_size: once; j_call: TRBJ2-1; cdr3_aa: CASSQEGQRELNEQFF; cdr3_nt: TGTGCCAGCAGCCAAGAAGGCCAGCGGGAGTTGAATGAGCAGTTCTTC
v_call: TRBV4-2; d_call: NA; clone_size: NA; j_call: TRBJ2-3; cdr3_aa: CASSPPTPETADTQYF; cdr3_nt: TGTGCCAGCAGCCCCCCAACGCCGGAGACCGCAGATACGCAGTATTTT
v_call: TRBV5-5; d_call: TRBD1; clone_size: few; j_call: TRBJ1-5; cdr3_aa: CASSPTDRGNQPQHF; cdr3_nt: TGTGCCAGCAGCCCTACCGACAGGGGCAATCAGCCCCAGCATTTT
v_call: TRBV18; d_call: NA; clone_size: once; j_call: TRBJ2-7; cdr3_aa: CASSYRGGGPVGEQYF; cdr3_nt: TGTGCCAGCTCCTATCGAGGCGGAGGGCCGGTTGGCGAGCAGTACTTC
v_call: TRBV7-9; d_call: TRBD1; clone_size: NA; j_call: TRBJ2-5; cdr3_aa: CASSSTSGGETQYF; cdr3_nt: TGTGCCAGCAGCTCGACCTCAGGGGGAGAGACCCAGTACTTC
v_call: TRBV2; d_call: NA; clone_size: NA; j_call: TRBJ2-2; cdr3_aa: CASTEGGSYTGELFF; cdr3_nt: TGTGCCAGCACCGAAGGGGGATCCTACACCGGGGAGCTGTTTTTT
v_call: TRBV10-3; d_call: TRBD1; clone_size: NA; j_call: TRBJ1-5; cdr3_aa: CAISESGQGNQPQHF; cdr3_nt: TGTGCCATCAGTGAATCTGGACAGGGCAATCAGCCCCAGCATTTT
v_call: TRBV6-1; d_call: TRBD2; clone_size: few; j_call: TRBJ2-1; cdr3_aa: CASKTSGYNEQFF; cdr3_nt: TGTGCCAGCAAGACTAGCGGCTACAATGAGCAGTTCTTC
v_call: TRBV5-1; d_call: NA; clone_size: NA; j_call: TRBJ1-5; cdr3_aa: CASFRGQPQHF; cdr3_nt: TGCGCCAGCTTCAGGGGCCAGCCCCAGCATTTT
v_call: TRBV7-9; d_call: NA; clone_size: NA; j_call: TRBJ2-2; cdr3_aa: CASSLVQGTGELFF; cdr3_nt: TGTGCCAGCAGCTTAGTCCAGGGTACCGGGGAGCTGTTTTTT
v_call: TRBV19; d_call: NA; clone_size: NA; j_call: TRBJ1-1; cdr3_aa: CATRVGNTEAFF; cdr3_nt: TGTGCCACCAGGGTTGGGAACACTGAAGCTTTCTTT
v_call: TRBV6-5; d_call: TRBD1; clone_size: NA; j_call: TRBJ2-5; cdr3_aa: CASSYSMAGGRETQYF; cdr3_nt: TGTGCCAGCAGTTACTCGATGGCAGGGGGACGGGAGACCCAGTACTTC
v_call: TRBV10-3; d_call: NA; clone_size: few; j_call: TRBJ1-5; cdr3_aa: CAISGVQRNQPQHF; cdr3_nt: TGTGCCATCAGTGGGGTACAGAGAAATCAGCCCCAGCATTTT
v_call: TRBV10-2; d_call: NA; clone_size: NA; j_call: TRBJ2-2; cdr3_aa: CATQEGSITGELFF; cdr3_nt: TGCGCCACCCAGGAGGGATCCATCACCGGGGAGCTGTTTTTT
v_call: TRBV27; d_call: NA; clone_size: NA; j_call: TRBJ1-1; cdr3_aa: CASSLSPYRVEAFF; cdr3_nt: TGTGCCAGCAGTTTATCCCCATACAGGGTTGAAGCTTTCTTT
v_call: TRBV4-1; d_call: NA; clone_size: once; j_call: TRBJ2-2; cdr3_aa: CASSQEGDSNTGELFF; cdr3_nt: TGCGCCAGCAGCCAAGAGGGCGACAGCAACACCGGGGAGCTGTTTTTT
v_call: TRBV5-1; d_call: TRBD1; clone_size: NA; j_call: TRBJ2-7; cdr3_aa: CASSQMGQTYEQYF; cdr3_nt: TGCGCCAGCAGCCAAATGGGACAGACATACGAGCAGTACTTC